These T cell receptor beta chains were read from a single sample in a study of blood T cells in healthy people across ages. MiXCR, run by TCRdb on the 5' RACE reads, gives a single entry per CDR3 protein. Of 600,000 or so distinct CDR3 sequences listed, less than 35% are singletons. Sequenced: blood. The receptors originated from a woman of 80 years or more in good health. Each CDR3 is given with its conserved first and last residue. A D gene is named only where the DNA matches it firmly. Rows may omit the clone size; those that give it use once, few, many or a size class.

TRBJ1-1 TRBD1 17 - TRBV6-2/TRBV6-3 CASSYLDRGPVSTEAFF TGTGCCAGCAGTTACTTGGACAGGGGGCCGGTAAGCACTGAAGCTTTCTTT
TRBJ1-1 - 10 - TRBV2 CASKGYEAFF TGTGCCAGCAAGGGGTATGAAGCTTTCTTT
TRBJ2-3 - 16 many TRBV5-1 CASSLAEKGGTDTQYF TGCGCCAGCAGCTTGGCGGAGAAGGGGGGCACAGATACGCAGTATTTT
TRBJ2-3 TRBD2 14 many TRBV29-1 CSVDASGYTDTQYF TGCAGCGTTGATGCTAGCGGATACACAGATACGCAGTATTTT
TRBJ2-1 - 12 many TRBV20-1 CSATRDNNEQFF TGCAGTGCTACTCGCGACAACAATGAGCAGTTCTTC
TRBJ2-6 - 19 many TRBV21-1 CASSTGRAVNIAGANVLTF TGTGCCAGCAGCACCGGAAGGGCAGTGAATATCGCTGGGGCCAACGTCCTGACTTTC
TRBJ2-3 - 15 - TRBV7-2 CASSSQVSGTDTQYF TGTGCCAGCAGCTCGCAGGTTAGCGGTACAGATACGCAGTATTTT
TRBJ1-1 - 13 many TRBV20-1 CSFSRGGRTEAFF TGCAGTTTCTCCCGGGGGGGAAGGACTGAAGCTTTCTTT
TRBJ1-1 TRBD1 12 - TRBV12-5 CASGMTGPEAFF TGTGCTAGTGGCATGACAGGGCCTGAAGCTTTCTTT
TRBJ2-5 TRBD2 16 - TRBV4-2 CASSQGNSGGEETQYF TGTGCCAGCAGCCAAGGAAATAGCGGGGGGGAAGAGACCCAGTACTTC
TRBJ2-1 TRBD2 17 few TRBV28 CASSPRLAGEYYNEQFF TGTGCCAGCAGTCCCCGACTAGCGGGAGAATACTACAATGAGCAGTTCTTC
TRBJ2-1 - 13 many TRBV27 CASSLNTYNEQFF TGTGCCAGCAGTTTAAATACCTACAATGAGCAGTTCTTC
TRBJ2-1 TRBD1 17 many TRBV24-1 CATSPHRQGGSYNEQFF TGTGCCACCAGTCCCCACCGACAGGGCGGCTCCTACAATGAGCAGTTCTTC
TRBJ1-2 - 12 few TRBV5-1 CASSSTGDHYTF TGCGCCAGCAGCTCGACCGGAGACCACTACACCTTC
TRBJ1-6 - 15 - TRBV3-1 CASSQEGGTNSPLHF TGTGCCAGCAGCCAAGAGGGCGGGACCAATTCACCCCTCCACTTT
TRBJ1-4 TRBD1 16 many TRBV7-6 CASSPSQGQSHEKLFF TGTGCCAGCAGCCCATCACAGGGACAGTCCCATGAAAAACTGTTTTTT
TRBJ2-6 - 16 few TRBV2 CASSGGRVSGANVLTF TGTGCCAGCAGTGGGGGCCGGGTCTCTGGGGCCAACGTCCTGACTTTC
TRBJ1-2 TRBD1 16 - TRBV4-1 CASSQDGRQGTYGYTF TGCGCCAGCAGCCAAGATGGCCGACAGGGGACCTATGGCTACACCTTC
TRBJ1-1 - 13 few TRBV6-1 CASSVVRNTEAFF TGTGCCAGCAGCGTTGTGAGGAACACTGAAGCTTTCTTT
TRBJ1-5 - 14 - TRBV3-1 CASSQQTERPPQHF TGTGCCAGCAGCCAGCAGACAGAACGTCCGCCCCAGCATTTT
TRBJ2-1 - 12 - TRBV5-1 CASSLRENEQFF TGCGCCAGCAGCTTGAGGGAGAATGAGCAGTTCTTC
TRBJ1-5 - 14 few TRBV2 CASSPDRPNQPQHF TGTGCCAGCAGCCCAGACAGACCCAATCAGCCCCAGCATTTT
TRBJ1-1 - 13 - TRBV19 CASSNLGNTEAFF TGTGCCAGTAGTAATCTGGGGAACACTGAAGCTTTCTTT
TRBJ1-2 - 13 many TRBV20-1 CSASFRAGGSYTF TGCAGTGCTAGTTTTAGGGCAGGTGGGAGCTACACCTTC
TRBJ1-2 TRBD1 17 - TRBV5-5 CASSFGDRGSSNYGYTF TGTGCCAGCAGCTTTGGAGACAGGGGCTCGTCAAACTATGGCTACACCTTC
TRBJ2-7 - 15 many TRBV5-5 CASSFSLTSYHEQYF TGTGCCAGCAGCTTCTCCCTTACTAGTTACCACGAGCAGTACTTC
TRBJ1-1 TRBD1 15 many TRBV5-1 CASSVTGDRNTEAFF TGCGCCAGCAGCGTCACAGGGGACCGGAACACTGAAGCTTTCTTT
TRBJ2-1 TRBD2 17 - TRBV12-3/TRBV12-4 CASSPLWVAGAYNEQFF TGTGCCAGCAGCCCCCTTTGGGTAGCGGGGGCCTACAATGAGCAGTTCTTC
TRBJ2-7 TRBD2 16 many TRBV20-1 CSARDRLAGATYEQYF TGCAGTGCTAGAGATCGGCTAGCGGGGGCCACCTACGAGCAGTACTTC
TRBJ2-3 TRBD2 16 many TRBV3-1 CASSQIRGGPTDTQYF TGTGCCAGCAGCCAAATTCGGGGGGGCCCCACAGATACGCAGTATTTT